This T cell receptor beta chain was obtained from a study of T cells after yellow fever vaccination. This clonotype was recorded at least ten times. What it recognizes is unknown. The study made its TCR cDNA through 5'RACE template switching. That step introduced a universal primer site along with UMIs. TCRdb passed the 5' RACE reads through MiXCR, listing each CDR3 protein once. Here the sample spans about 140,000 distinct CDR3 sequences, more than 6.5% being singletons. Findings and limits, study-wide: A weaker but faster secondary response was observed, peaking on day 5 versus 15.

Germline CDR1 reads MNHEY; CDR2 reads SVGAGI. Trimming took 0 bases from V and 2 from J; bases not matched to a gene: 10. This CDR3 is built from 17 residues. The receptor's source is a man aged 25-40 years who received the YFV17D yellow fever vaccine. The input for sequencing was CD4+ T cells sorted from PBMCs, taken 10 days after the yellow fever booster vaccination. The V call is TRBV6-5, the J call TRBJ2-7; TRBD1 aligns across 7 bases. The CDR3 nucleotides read TGTGCCAGCAGTTACTCCTCCGCGACAGGGTCTACCTACGAGCAGTACTTC. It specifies CASSYSSATGSTYEQYF.